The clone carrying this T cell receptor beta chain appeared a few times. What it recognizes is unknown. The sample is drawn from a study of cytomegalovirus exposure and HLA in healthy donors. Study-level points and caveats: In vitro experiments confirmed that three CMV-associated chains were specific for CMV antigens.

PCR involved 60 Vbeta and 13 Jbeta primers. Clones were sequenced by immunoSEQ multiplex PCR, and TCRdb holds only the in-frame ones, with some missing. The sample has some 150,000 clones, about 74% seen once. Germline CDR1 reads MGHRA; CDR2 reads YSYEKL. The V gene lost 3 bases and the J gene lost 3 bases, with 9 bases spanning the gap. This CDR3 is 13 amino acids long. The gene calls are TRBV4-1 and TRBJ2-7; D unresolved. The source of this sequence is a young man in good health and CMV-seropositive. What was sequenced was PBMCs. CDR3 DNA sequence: TGCGCCAGCAGCCAGGCGGTGGGCTACGAGCAGTACTTC. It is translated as CASSQAVGYEQYF.